These T cell receptor beta chains were read from a single sample in a study of metastatic and nonmetastatic thyroid tumors. Through MiXCR, TCRdb re-clonotyped the PCR reads. The sample shows approximately 41,000 clones, 20% to 30% of them seen only once. Sequencing was done on a sample of tumor tissue. These receptors came from a female donor with papillary thyroid cancer or a benign thyroid nodule (not recorded which). Some clones in this sample may be carry-over from other donors' samples. CDR3s include the opening cysteine and the closing phenylalanine or tryptophan. A D gene is named only where the DNA matches it firmly. Clone size is given for some rows only: seen once, a few or many times, or a class if the clone is expanded.

clone size: many
V gene: TRBV6-2/TRBV6-3
D gene: TRBD2
CDR3 protein: CASKGYRGDTGELFF

clone size: medium-sized
V gene: TRBV6-2/TRBV6-3
D gene: -
CDR3 protein: CASNAGGDGNQPQHF

clone size: many
V gene: TRBV19
D gene: TRBD1
CDR3 protein: CASNSDRGGTEAFF

clone size: -
V gene: TRBV18
D gene: -
CDR3 protein: CASSPIGQAYYEQYF

clone size: -
V gene: TRBV13
D gene: TRBD1
CDR3 protein: CASRLRDSNTDTQYF

clone size: many
V gene: TRBV3-1
D gene: TRBD2
CDR3 protein: CASSQERERGASDGELFF

clone size: -
V gene: TRBV20-1
D gene: -
CDR3 protein: CSVPPEGGHEQYF

clone size: many
V gene: TRBV7-8
D gene: TRBD1
CDR3 protein: CASSPQTGSDEKLFF

clone size: many
V gene: TRBV20-1
D gene: -
CDR3 protein: CSAPGTRGTGELFF

clone size: -
V gene: TRBV5-1
D gene: TRBD2
CDR3 protein: CASSPRAGAYEQYF

clone size: many
V gene: TRBV27
D gene: TRBD1
CDR3 protein: CASSFIPLSYRDRGLDYGYTF

clone size: -
V gene: TRBV30
D gene: TRBD1
CDR3 protein: CAWRVWTGDSPLHF

clone size: few
V gene: TRBV20-1
D gene: -
CDR3 protein: CSANWEMGPAYEQYF

clone size: many
V gene: TRBV10-3
D gene: -
CDR3 protein: CAISEVAVNEQFF

clone size: few
V gene: TRBV6-1
D gene: -
CDR3 protein: CASRPGTVGSEKLFF

clone size: many
V gene: TRBV9
D gene: -
CDR3 protein: CASSVAGYGYTF

clone size: many
V gene: TRBV20-1
D gene: -
CDR3 protein: CSARHLTLNTEAFF

clone size: -
V gene: TRBV20-1
D gene: -
CDR3 protein: CSAWTAGSYGYTF

clone size: few
V gene: TRBV27
D gene: -
CDR3 protein: CASSPRSVNTGELFF

clone size: -
V gene: TRBV6-1
D gene: -
CDR3 protein: CASSQGGGLRTDTQYF

clone size: medium-sized
V gene: TRBV4-1
D gene: TRBD1
CDR3 protein: CASSQAEQGATNEKLFF

clone size: many
V gene: TRBV30
D gene: -
CDR3 protein: CAWSVNDDTQYF

clone size: -
V gene: TRBV28
D gene: -
CDR3 protein: CASSLAGPSNQPQHF

clone size: medium-sized
V gene: TRBV4-2
D gene: TRBD1
CDR3 protein: CASSQEGQNPYYEQYF

clone size: medium-sized
V gene: TRBV6-1
D gene: TRBD1
CDR3 protein: CASRTLGQGGGEQYF

clone size: many
V gene: TRBV20-1
D gene: -
CDR3 protein: CSARDVSTAGGNEQFF

clone size: many
V gene: TRBV20-1
D gene: TRBD2
CDR3 protein: CSARTSVKTQYF

clone size: -
V gene: TRBV3-1
D gene: TRBD2
CDR3 protein: CASSQATSGAYEQYF

clone size: many
V gene: TRBV5-1
D gene: TRBD2
CDR3 protein: CASRDATSARGTDTQYF

clone size: -
V gene: TRBV6-6
D gene: -
CDR3 protein: CASSYLLSYGYTF

clone size: few
V gene: TRBV2
D gene: TRBD2
CDR3 protein: CASRPTSGSSYEQYF

clone size: many
V gene: TRBV20-1
D gene: -
CDR3 protein: CSASGGTYGYTF

clone size: -
V gene: TRBV6-4
D gene: TRBD2
CDR3 protein: CASSKAGGDITGELFF

clone size: many
V gene: TRBV5-5
D gene: TRBD1
CDR3 protein: CASSLAIQGADGYTF

clone size: many
V gene: TRBV19
D gene: -
CDR3 protein: CASSIQSGTEAFF

clone size: -
V gene: TRBV20-1
D gene: -
CDR3 protein: CSARVQGRNTEAFF

clone size: -
V gene: TRBV7-2
D gene: -
CDR3 protein: CASSLSVHPVAGETQYF

clone size: -
V gene: TRBV14
D gene: TRBD1
CDR3 protein: CASSQGPGTGAETQYF

clone size: many
V gene: TRBV10-1
D gene: -
CDR3 protein: CASSDPSGGQFF

clone size: -
V gene: TRBV20-1
D gene: -
CDR3 protein: CSARALTGTGYTF

clone size: many
V gene: TRBV14
D gene: -
CDR3 protein: CASSQDQGTYNSPLHF

clone size: -
V gene: TRBV6-1
D gene: -
CDR3 protein: CASSPGQPSPLHF

clone size: many
V gene: TRBV27
D gene: TRBD1
CDR3 protein: CASRGQSSYNEQFF

clone size: -
V gene: TRBV7-2
D gene: -
CDR3 protein: CASIPPRSDGRGTF

clone size: few
V gene: TRBV20-1
D gene: TRBD2
CDR3 protein: CSARTSGRQFF

clone size: -
V gene: TRBV28
D gene: TRBD1
CDR3 protein: CASRPRDRLNTEAFF

clone size: many
V gene: TRBV6-1
D gene: -
CDR3 protein: CASRTIYSNQPQHF

clone size: -
V gene: TRBV6-6
D gene: -
CDR3 protein: CASSYGNIQYF

clone size: few
V gene: TRBV28
D gene: -
CDR3 protein: CASSLVGLKVTEAFF

clone size: many
V gene: TRBV7-2
D gene: -
CDR3 protein: CASSLGSSYNSPLHF

clone size: -
V gene: TRBV6-2/TRBV6-3
D gene: TRBD2
CDR3 protein: CASGHGLAGGVWYEQYF

clone size: -
V gene: TRBV11-1
D gene: TRBD2
CDR3 protein: CASSYSTSGPTYEQYF

clone size: -
V gene: TRBV11-2
D gene: TRBD1
CDR3 protein: CASSWGQCTDTQYF